A selection of T cell receptor beta chains follows, all from one sample in a study of PD-L1 blockade in urothelial cancer. Generated by immunoSEQ multiplex PCR, the TCRdb table keeps only in-frame clones and is missing some. The data hold about 50,000 clones, with about 81% observed a single time. Specimen: PBMCs, collected around atezolizumab (anti-PD-L1) treatment. The receptors were gathered from a man between 65 and 80 years old with urothelial cancer. CDR3s include the opening cysteine and the closing phenylalanine or tryptophan. The D gene is left open where the match is weak.

d_call,j_call,v_call,cdr3_aa
TRBD2,TRBJ2-7,TRBV7-9,CASSPTRLAEDEQYF
TRBD2,TRBJ2-3,TRBV7-3,CASSSLAGGTDTQYF
TRBD1,TRBJ2-2,TRBV7-2,CASSLQTGQNTGELFF
.,TRBJ1-5,TRBV4-1,CASSNPGFNQPQHF
.,TRBJ2-5,TRBV27,CASSLGISGQETQYF
.,TRBJ1-5,TRBV28,CASSLSGGDNQPQHF
.,TRBJ2-6,TRBV27,CASSPRGSGANVLTF
.,TRBJ2-2,TRBV19,CASSMPLQTNTGELFF
TRBD1,TRBJ1-2,TRBV19,CASSAGTGDGGYTF
TRBD1,TRBJ1-1,TRBV5-1,CASSSAVTGGLNTEAFF
.,TRBJ2-7,TRBV2,CASSDPPGSYERYF
.,TRBJ1-1,TRBV30,CAWNPLGSQAFF